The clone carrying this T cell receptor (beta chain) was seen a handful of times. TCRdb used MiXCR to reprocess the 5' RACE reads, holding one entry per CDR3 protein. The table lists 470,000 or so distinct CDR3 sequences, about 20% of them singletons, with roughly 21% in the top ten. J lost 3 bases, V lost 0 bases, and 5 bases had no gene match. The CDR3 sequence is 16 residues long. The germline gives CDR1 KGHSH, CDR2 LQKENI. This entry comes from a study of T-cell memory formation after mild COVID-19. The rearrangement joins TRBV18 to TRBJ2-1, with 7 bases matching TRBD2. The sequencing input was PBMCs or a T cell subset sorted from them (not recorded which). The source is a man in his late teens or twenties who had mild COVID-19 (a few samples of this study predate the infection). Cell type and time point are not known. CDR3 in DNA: TGTGCCAGCTCACCACCTGGGCGGGGGTTCTACAATGAGCAGTTCTTC. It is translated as CASSPPGRGFYNEQFF.